This TCR beta chain was sequenced in a study of cytomegalovirus exposure and HLA in healthy donors. Study-wide background: The 90 to 150 validation repertoires, a later analysis reported, used the same platform as the 550 to 700 repertoires from the first cohort. Study-wide findings and caveats: The authors enumerated 180 or so TCR beta chains as linked to cytomegalovirus. According to a subsequent analysis, TCR clusters identified in the first cohort showed a tendency to co-occur across the 100 to 150 validation repertoires.

This clone occurred once. Its antigen is still unknown. Clones were read by immunoSEQ multiplex PCR, and TCRdb kept only the in-frame ones, dropping some. The table has 120,000 or so clones, 88% seen once. V lost 4 bases, J lost 6 bases, and 10 bases lay in between. The CDR3 loop spans 12 amino acids. Germline lookup yields CDR1 SGDLS and CDR2 YYNGEE. This receptor was obtained from a man in his thirties or forties in good health and CMV-seronegative. The chain recombines TRBV9 with TRBJ1-1; no reliable D call. The specimen sequenced was PBMCs. As DNA, the CDR3 is TGTGCCAGCAGCTTCCTCTCAGCTGAAGCTTTCTTT. Encoded protein: CASSFLSAEAFF.